Each of the 21 T cell receptor beta chains below was sequenced from the same sample in a study of CXCR3-negative and CXCR3-positive naive CD8 T cells. UMI-labeled 5' RACE TRB cDNA libraries were prepared from the cells. TCRdb derives one entry per CDR3 protein from the 5' RACE reads, leaving out DNA. The table lists tens of thousands of distinct CDR3 sequences. Sequencing was done on a sample of memory CD8+ T cells from blood. Source of these receptors: a human donor in good health. Some clones in this sample may be carry-over from other donors' samples.

This sequence joins TRBV11-2 and TRBJ1-1; TCRdb's D gene call, TRBD1, goes unchecked for lack of DNA. Germline CDR1 and CDR2: SGHAT and FQNNGV. This CDR3 has 13 residues. CDR3 sequence reads: CASSLSGTAEAFF.

The chain uses TRBV12-5 and TRBJ2-7; TCRdb names TRBD1, which stays unverified in the absence of DNA. CDR1 and CDR2 (germline): LGHNT, FRNRAP. This CDR3 has 11 residues. This chain's CDR3 is CASGTGVEQYF.

The chain has TRBV9 and TRBJ2-5; TCRdb's assignment of TRBD1 cannot be checked, as there is no DNA. Germline V gene data show CDR1 as SGDLS and CDR2 as YYNGEE. The CDR3 length is 14 residues. CDR3 sequence: CASSVEGALETQYF.

The V call is TRBV5-5, the J call TRBJ2-7. Germline CDR1 SGHKS, CDR2 YYEKEE (reference sequence). This CDR3 comprises 11 residues. CDR3: CASSPSYEQYF. The full variable domain, with the rest looked up from reference TRBV5-5 and TRBJ2-7, is DAGVTQSPTHLIKTRGQQVTLRCSPISGHKSVSWYQQVLGQGPQFIFQYYEKEERGRGNFPDRFSARQFPNYSSELNVNALLLGDSALYLCASSPSYEQYFGPGTRLTVT.

The V and J genes are TRBV28 and TRBJ2-7. The V gene's germline CDR1 is MDHEN and CDR2 SYDVKM. This CDR3 comprises 13 residues. CDR3 protein: CASSHRGPNEQYF. The whole variable domain, filled in from reference TRBV28 and TRBJ2-7, reads DVKVTQSSRYLVKRTGEKVFLECVQDMDHENMFWYRQDPGLGLRLIYFSYDVKMKEKGDIPEGYSVSREKKERFSLILESASTNQTSMYLCASSHRGPNEQYFGPGTRLTVT.

The chain joins TRBV20-1 to TRBJ2-3; TCRdb calls TRBD2, which cannot be checked without DNA. Looked up from germline, CDR1 is DFQATT and CDR2 is SNEGSKA (reference sequence). This CDR3 has 13 amino acids. The CDR3 protein is CSAGNGEADTQYF.

The chain has TRBV7-6 and TRBJ2-5; TCRdb's D call of TRBD2 is untestable without DNA. The CDR3 length is 17 residues. Germline-derived CDR1 and CDR2 are SGHVS and FNYEAQ. CDR3: CASSLVAGGPVQETQYF. Based on the CDR3 plus reference TRBV7-6 and TRBJ2-5, the full variable domain is GAGVSQSPRYKVTKRGQDVALRCDPISGHVSLYWYRQALGQGPEFLTYFNYEAQQDKSGLPNDRFSAERPEGSISTLTIQRTEQRDSAMYRCASSLVAGGPVQETQYFGPGTRLLVL.

The chain joins TRBV21-1 to TRBJ2-6. TRBV21-1 is classified as a pseudogene. The CDR3 spans 15 residues. CDR3 sequence: CASSKGRLRANVLTF.

The genes are TRBV11-2 and TRBJ1-1. The CDR3 has 13 amino acids. Germline V gives CDR1 SGHAT, CDR2 FQNNGV. CDR3 region: CASSSWVAEEAFF.

The CDR3 reads CASSQGTSYEQYF. The chain uses TRBV6-5 and TRBJ2-7; TCRdb lists TRBD1, though no DNA is available to test this call. Germline CDR1 MNHEY, CDR2 SVGAGI. This CDR3 spans 13 amino acids.

The V and J genes are TRBV20-1 and TRBJ2-1; absent DNA, TCRdb's TRBD1 call cannot be checked. CDR1 is DFQATT and CDR2 is SNEGSKA in the germline V gene (reference sequence). The CDR3 contains 12 residues. The CDR3 reads CSAPSGGNEQFF.

The rearrangement joins TRBV29-1 to TRBJ2-7. Germline V CDR1 and CDR2: SQVTM, ANQGSEA. CDR3 size: 13 residues. CDR3 region: CSVHETNTYEQYF.

Here the CDR3 reads CASSPLSNQPQHF. The chain carries TRBV12-3 or TRBV12-4 and TRBJ1-5; TCRdb gives TRBD1 as the D gene, but with no DNA this cannot be confirmed. CDR3 length: 13 residues.

The chain carries TRBV29-1 and TRBJ2-2; the D gene TCRdb calls, TRBD1, cannot be checked with no DNA. This CDR3 spans 12 amino acids. Germline V gene lookup returns CDR1 SQVTM and CDR2 ANQGSEA. The CDR3 loop reads CSVATGGGELFF.

The gene calls are TRBV5-1 and TRBJ1-4; TCRdb calls TRBD1, which cannot be checked without DNA. In germline, CDR1 is SGHRS, CDR2 YFSETQ. The CDR3 consists of 14 residues. CDR3: CASRVWGHNEKLFF.

The chain uses TRBV6-5 and TRBJ2-1; without DNA, the TCRdb call of TRBD2 cannot be checked. CDR1 MNHEY and CDR2 SVGAGI come from the germline V gene. The CDR3 totals 15 residues. This CDR3 reads CASSYSGPPSNEQFF.

V gene TRBV6-5 combines with J gene TRBJ2-7; TCRdb's D gene call, TRBD1, goes unchecked for lack of DNA. Germline CDR1 reads MNHEY; CDR2 reads SVGAGI. This CDR3 spans 15 amino acids. CDR3 sequence reads: CASSWDNPAEYEQYF.

The V call is TRBV27, the J call TRBJ2-3; there is no DNA to check the TCRdb D call of TRBD2. The CDR3 is 15 amino acids. Per germline, CDR1 MNHEY and CDR2 SMNVEV (reference sequence). The CDR3 loop is CASSTLAGGSYTQYF.

In terms of frequency, this clonotype is large (0.1 to 1%). The V call is TRBV20-1, the J call TRBJ2-7; the TCRdb D gene call, TRBD1, has no DNA to confirm it. The germline V gene encodes CDR1 DFQATT and CDR2 SNEGSKA (reference sequence). This CDR3 is built from 13 residues. CDR3 amino acids: CSARSDREYEQYF.

J is TRBJ2-1 and V is TRBV7-9; the D gene TCRdb calls, TRBD1, cannot be checked with no DNA. This CDR3 has 17 amino acids. Germline-derived CDR1 and CDR2 are SEHNR and FQNEAQ (reference sequence). CDR3 in amino acids: CASSTTEGHYSYNEQFF.

The chain carries TRBV7-9 and TRBJ2-2; TCRdb reports TRBD1, a call that lacks DNA to check it against. This CDR3 region has 16 residues. CDR1 is SEHNR, CDR2 FQNEAQ, per germline (reference sequence). CDR3 sequence reads: CASSWTGTLNTGELFF. Combining the CDR3 with reference TRBV7-9 and TRBJ2-2 gives the whole variable domain DTGVSQNPRHKITKRGQNVTFRCDPISEHNRLYWYRQTLGQGPEFLTYFQNEAQLEKSRLLSDRFSAERPKGSFSTLEIQRTEQGDSAMYLCASSWTGTLNTGELFFGEGSRLTVL.